This T cell receptor beta chain derives from a study of blood T cell repertoires in COVID-19 (dated by TCRdb to 2018 to 2020). For the study in its entirety: Collaborator samples came from the United States, Italy and Spain and covered acute and convalescent phases of COVID-19. The material from the prospective study consisted of cDNA or gDNA derived from T cells, B-cell-depleted T cells, or PBMCs. Deeply sampled blood TCRbeta repertoires from subjects exposed to, actively infected with, or recovered from COVID-19 were included in the dataset. The repertoires were released in a freely available public database intended as a resource for research on the immune response to SARS-CoV-2. The samples were drawn from two sources: the first 160 participants of the ongoing ImmuneRACE study, and over 950 subjects contributed by 6 global collaborators. The sample metadata nearly always contained a de-identified subject ID, COVID-19 status, age in years and sex. Where available, HLA class I and class II types were taken from metadata supplied by the sample provider and were not determined by assay-based typing. What the work shows at the level of the full study, not this receptor alone: The amount of clinical and demographic metadata varied by source and participant and was provided uncurated.

A remark on this clone: Its cognate antigen has yet to be identified. Per-nucleotide qualities are absent, and no much larger clonotype sits a single base away.

TCRbeta CDR3 regions were amplified from genomic DNA using the immunoSEQ Assay, a bias-controlled multiplex PCR. The authors processed their data as follows. The number of nucleated cells in each sample was estimated from the amplification of reference gene primers within the assay. To quantify the absolute abundance of each unique TCRbeta CDR3 rearrangement, sequence reads were collapsed and filtered. For each sample, productive Simpson clonality was calculated by taking the square root of Simpson's diversity index across productive rearrangements. Not all clones reach the TCRdb copy of this immuneACCESS table, which keeps in-frame sequences only. Checked studies attribute under half of the gap to unresolved V genes and leave the rest unexplained. V and J calls and clone size are copied from that table; D and trimming were computed from the DNA. Present in this sample are roughly 70,000 clones, 80% of which were seen just once. The ten top clones hold around a sixth of the sample.

A second Seattle source provided samples from volunteer blood donors who had recovered from COVID-19. Each collaborating institution followed its own protocols to collect whole blood in K2EDTA tubes. For TCRbeta analysis, collaborators shipped samples as frozen whole blood, isolated PBMCs, or DNA extracted from either of those sample types. V gives up 5 bases and J gives up 8 bases, and the segment between their germline ends measures 18 bases. For CDR1 and CDR2, the germline V gene lists SGHTA and FQGTGA. Including cysteine and phenylalanine, the CDR3 has 15 amino acids. Kept here is only the CDR3 DNA, which spans 45 bases and is read in frame from base 1.

The TCR originated in a man aged 70-80 years who had recovered from COVID-19. Specimen: peripheral blood. The rearrangement combines TRBV7-3 with TRBJ1-4; TRBD1 is perhaps the D gene, given 6 matching bases. This receptor carries the CDR3 CASSPTGNFGEKLFF. The nucleotides read TGTGCCAGCAGCCCAACAGGGAATTTTGGCGAAAAACTGTTTTTT.